This entry concerns a single T cell receptor (beta chain). Its antigen remains unknown. Germline values: CDR1 KGHSH, CDR2 LQKENI. This CDR3 has 13 amino acids. Deletions cut 5 bases from V and 9 bases from J, with 14 bases between. TCRdb's copy holds only in-frame clones and misses some; the assay was immunoSEQ multiplex PCR. The sample has 2 million to 2.5 million clones, over 85% seen once; the top ten hold 0.35% to 0.45%. The sample originates from a study of shared clonotypes between healthy human individuals. Study-wide results and caveats: Having only a few donors restricted how much genetic and exposure-history diversity was captured.

The sequence was collected from a young man in good health. Some clones in this sample may be carry-over from other donors' samples. The source material was naive CD4+ T cells from PBMCs. Subset reported: CD45RA+ positively selected. This chain connects TRBV18 to TRBJ2-1; D is undetermined. Here the CDR3 DNA reads TGTGCCAGCTCAAAGCAGGATGGGTTTGAGCAGTTCTTC. Encoded protein: CASSKQDGFEQFF. Variable domain in full (rest from reference TRBV18 and TRBJ2-1): NAGVMQNPRHLVRRRGQEARLRCSPMKGHSHVYWYRQLPEEGLKFMVYLQKENIIDESGMPKERFSAEFPKEGPSILRIQQVVRGDSAAYFCASSKQDGFEQFFGPGTRLTVL.